This T cell receptor beta chain emerged from a study of cytomegalovirus exposure and HLA in healthy donors. As for the study in general: In an early release, HLA-typed donors contributed tens of millions of unique TCR sequences. Overall study results and limits: Productive status was seen about 90% or about 30% of the time for most TCR beta V segments in an earlier analysis. In a later analysis, HLA-associated TCR beta chains were more clonally expanded than equally common others.

With 4 bases removed from V and 5 bases from J, the gap between germline ends came to 10 bases. The CDR3 length is 13 residues. Germline V gene lookup returns CDR1 SGHRS and CDR2 YFSETQ. PCR was performed using 60 Vbeta and 13 Jbeta primers. Repertoires were generated with immunoSEQ multiplex PCR, while TCRdb's copy carries only in-frame clones and drops some. The sample lists about 220,000 clones; 76% were seen once. Concerning this clone: What it binds is unknown.

Input material: PBMCs. This chain connects TRBV5-1 to TRBJ2-1, with a tentative D call TRBD2 (6 bases). The receptor comes from a man younger than 30 in good health and CMV-seronegative. The CDR3 sequence is CASSPDYHNEQFF. The CDR3 DNA reads TGCGCCAGCAGCCCGGACTACCACAATGAGCAGTTCTTC. Variable domain in full (rest from reference TRBV5-1 and TRBJ2-1): KAGVTQTPRYLIKTRGQQVTLSCSPISGHRSVSWYQQTPGQGLQFLFEYFSETQRNKGNFPGRFSGRQFSNSRSEMNVSTLELGDSALYLCASSPDYHNEQFFGPGTRLTVL.